The 5 T cell receptor beta chains presented below share a single source sample, sequenced in a study of vaccination and CD4 T cells after COVID-19. Treatment of the sample: roughly 10-day PBMC culture with coronavirus spike peptide pools or control peptides (ViraFEST assay). Once obtained from cultured CD4+ T cells, the DNA was sequenced using the Oncomine TCR Beta short-read assay. TCRdb fed the PCR reads into MiXCR, producing one record per CDR3 protein. This table has more than 10,000 distinct CDR3 sequences, roughly 41% appearing once. Antigen specificity for these receptors is unknown. The sequencing input was CD4+ T cells from blood, cultured in vitro. These receptors originate from a human donor who had recovered from COVID-19.

The CDR3 sequence: CATSDYDSTGANVLTF. Written as DNA, the CDR3 is TGTGCCACCAGTGACTACGACAGTACCGGGGCCAACGTCCTGACTTTC. The rearrangement joins TRBV24-1 to TRBJ2-6; D might be TRBD1 (5 bases). Germline loops: CDR1 KGHDR, CDR2 SFDVKD. This CDR3 spans 16 amino acids. Trimming took 4 bases from V and 4 from J, leaving 13 bases between them.

The chain links TRBV30 to TRBJ2-3; D is perhaps TRBD2 (6 bases). There are 14 residues in the CDR3. Trimming took 1 base from V and 0 from J, leaving 8 bases between them. Germline V CDR1 and CDR2: GTSNPN, SVGIG (reference sequence). CDR3 DNA: TGTGCCTGGAGTGGGGGACTTAGCACAGATACGCAGTATTTT. Protein: CAWSGGLSTDTQYF.

The chain uses TRBV7-2 and TRBJ2-5; 8 bases agree with TRBD1. J was trimmed by 5 bases and V by 5 bases; bases with no gene match: 1. The V gene's germline CDR1 is SGHTA and CDR2 FQGNSA. This CDR3 spans 12 amino acids. CDR3: CASSHRGETQYF. The DNA of the CDR3 is TGTGCCAGCAGCCACAGGGGGGAGACCCAGTACTTC.

The chain links TRBV2 to TRBJ1-1; 7 nucleotides line up with TRBD1. CDR1 is SNHLY and CDR2 is FYNNEI in the germline V gene. J was trimmed by 2 bases and V by 5 bases; bases with no gene match: 5. The CDR3 length is 14 residues. The CDR3 nucleotides read TGTGCCAGCAGTATACAGGGGCCAAACACTGAAGCTTTCTTT. It is translated as CASSIQGPNTEAFF. The full variable domain, completed using reference TRBV2 and TRBJ1-1, is EPEVTQTPSHQVTQMGQEVILRCVPISNHLYFYWYRQILGQKVEFLVSFYNNEISEKSEIFDDQFSVERPDGSNFTLKIRSTKLEDSAMYFCASSIQGPNTEAFFGQGTRLTVV.

The chain uses TRBV4-2 and TRBJ1-2; unclear D gene. CDR3 length equals 15 residues. Germline V gene data show CDR1 as LGHNA and CDR2 as YNFKEQ. Trimming pared 6 bases from V and 7 bases from J, leaving 21 bases between. Here the CDR3 reads CASRPTSRGSSGYTF. In nucleotides, the CDR3 is TGTGCCAGCAGACCTACATCCCGGGGATCAAGTGGCTACACCTTC.